The clone carrying this T cell receptor beta chain was found once. Authors' data handling: Reference gene primer amplification gave nucleated cell count estimates. Assay used: immunoSEQ multiplex PCR; TCRdb lists only in-frame clones, some missing. The V and J calls and clone size come from that table; D and trimming were worked out from the DNA. The table includes about 210,000 clones, 80% to 90% detected once. The data originate from a study of blood T cell repertoires in COVID-19. This clonotype was sampled from a woman between 40 and 50 years old with active or convalescent COVID-19. What was sequenced was peripheral blood.

The chain's CDR3 is CATSDSRPKPGLAGANEQFF. CDR3 DNA sequence: TGTGCCACCAGTGATTCCCGACCAAAACCGGGACTAGCGGGGGCCAATGAGCAGTTCTTC. The gene calls are TRBV24-1 and TRBJ2-1; TRBD2 agrees at 14 bases. This CDR3 region has 20 residues. The V gene end was trimmed by 2 bases and the J gene end by 6 bases; junction bases not matched to a gene: 14. Per the germline V gene, CDR1 is KGHDR and CDR2 is SFDVKD.